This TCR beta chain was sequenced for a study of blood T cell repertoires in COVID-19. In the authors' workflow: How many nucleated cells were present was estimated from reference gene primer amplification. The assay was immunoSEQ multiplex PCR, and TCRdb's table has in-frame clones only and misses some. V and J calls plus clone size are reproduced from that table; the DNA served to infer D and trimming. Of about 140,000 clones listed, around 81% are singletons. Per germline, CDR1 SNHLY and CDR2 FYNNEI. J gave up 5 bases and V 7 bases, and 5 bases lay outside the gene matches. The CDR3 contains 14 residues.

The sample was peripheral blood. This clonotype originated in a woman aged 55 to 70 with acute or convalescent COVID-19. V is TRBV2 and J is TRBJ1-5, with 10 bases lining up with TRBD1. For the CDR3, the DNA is TGTGCCAGCACCGACAGGGGGCAGGATCAGCCCCAGCATTTT. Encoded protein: CASTDRGQDQPQHF.